This T cell receptor (beta chain) originates from a study of blood T cells in healthy people across ages. Study results and caveats: With age, beta diversity per million T cells declined roughly linearly, significantly by approximately 41. The study regarded diversity estimates from one million T cells as underestimates.

Using a J-beta primer mix together with a sample-barcoded 5' primer, a second PCR was run for 7 to 11 cycles. TCRdb passed the 5' RACE reads through MiXCR, listing each CDR3 protein once. The table lists 1.5 million to 2 million distinct CDR3 sequences, 40% to 55% of them singletons, with approximately 2.1% in the top ten. This clonotype came up a few times. The antigen remains unidentified. Material for sequencing was blood. This receptor was identified in a middle-aged woman in good health.

The CDR3 spells CASSDGVRGEANYGYTF. CDR3 nucleotide sequence: TGTGCCAGCAGCGACGGCGTGAGGGGGGAGGCTAACTATGGCTACACCTTC. The chain joins TRBV3-1 to TRBJ1-2; D perhaps matches TRBD1 (6 bases). This CDR3 region has 17 residues. The V gene's germline CDR1 is LGHDT and CDR2 YNNKEL (reference sequence). Between the trimmed V and J ends, which lost 5 bases and 0 bases, there was a span of 19 bases.